A single sample gave rise to the 27 T cell receptor beta chains below, sequenced in a study of cytomegalovirus exposure and HLA in healthy donors. Primers included in the PCR were 60 Vbeta and 13 Jbeta primers. Method: immunoSEQ multiplex PCR; TCRdb's copy keeps in-frame clones and lacks some. Counted here are about 180,000 clones, 76% occurring once; the ten biggest clones make up around 1.5%. The specimen sequenced was PBMCs. Every receptor here comes from a man between 18 and 35 years old in good health and CMV-seronegative.

The chain combines TRBV29-1 with TRBJ2-3, with TRBD2 identical over 12 bases. V gave up 5 bases and J gave up 5 bases; unmatched junction bases: 5. This CDR3 is built from 14 residues. Per the germline V gene, CDR1 is SQVTM and CDR2 is ANQGSEA. This chain's CDR3 is CSVWTSGTRDTQYF. The CDR3 nucleotides are TGCAGCGTTTGGACTAGCGGGACGAGAGATACGCAGTATTTT.

Concerning this clone itself: A read error is likely, as this CDR3 ends without the conserved phenylalanine or tryptophan. The chain employs TRBV20-1 and TRBJ1-2; possible D gene TRBD1, 5 bases. The length of the CDR3 is 11 residues. The V gene lost 4 bases and the J gene lost 3 bases, with 6 bases spanning the gap. CDR1 is DFQATT, CDR2 SNEGSKA, per germline (reference sequence). The CDR3 DNA reads as TGCAGTGCTACAGGGCACTATGGCTACACCCTC. This codes for CSATGHYGYTL.

The CDR3 protein is CASSYLRDTISYEQYF. As DNA, the CDR3 is TGCGCCAGCAGCTACCTCCGGGACACGATATCCTACGAGCAGTACTTC. The gene calls are TRBV5-1 and TRBJ2-7; D may be TRBD1 (6 bases). CDR1 and CDR2 from the germline V gene are SGHRS and YFSETQ. V lost 3 bases and J 1 base, leaving 17 bases between the germline ends. The CDR3 length is 16 residues.

The chain combines TRBV9 with TRBJ2-7; D is uncertain. The ends were cut back, 0 bases at V and 0 bases at J, with 13 bases in the middle. CDR1 and CDR2 (germline): SGDLS, YYNGEE. The CDR3 has 16 residues. This CDR3 reads CASSVGSGPASYEQYF. The CDR3 bases are TGTGCCAGCAGCGTAGGGAGTGGTCCAGCCTCCTACGAGCAGTACTTC. Complete variable domain (other parts from reference TRBV9 and TRBJ2-7): DSGVTQTPKHLITATGQRVTLRCSPRSGDLSVYWYQQSLDQGLQFLIQYYNGEERAKGNILERFSAQQFPDLHSELNLSSLELGDSALYFCASSVGSGPASYEQYFGPGTRLTVT.

The rearrangement links TRBV6-4 to TRBJ2-3; the D gene is possibly TRBD2 (5 bases). V was trimmed by 10 bases and J by 1 base, leaving 15 bases between them. Germline lookup yields CDR1 MRHNA and CDR2 SNTAGT. The CDR3 covers 14 residues. CDR3 DNA sequence: TGTGCCACAGGTCTGGACTGGGGCACAGATACGCAGTATTTT. Amino acid sequence: CATGLDWGTDTQYF.

The CDR3 nucleotides read TGTGCCAGCAGCTTGGGGTCAGGGGTAATCTATGGCTACACCTTC. Its translation is CASSLGSGVIYGYTF. The chain has TRBV5-8 and TRBJ1-2, with D possibly being TRBD1 (6 bases). V was cut by 0 bases and J by 4 bases, with 13 bases left in between. This CDR3 spans 15 amino acids. The germline gives CDR1 SGHTS, CDR2 YDEGEE. Using reference TRBV5-8 and TRBJ1-2 for the parts outside the CDR3, the full variable domain is EAGVTQSPTHLIKTRGQQATLRCSPISGHTSVYWYQQALGLGLQFLLWYDEGEERNRGNFPPRFSGRQFPNYSSELNVNALELEDSALYLCASSLGSGVIYGYTFGSGTRLTVV.

The rearrangement joins TRBV30 to TRBJ2-3; possibly TRBD2 for D (6 bases). This CDR3 spans 13 amino acids. Trimming stripped 3 bases from V and 6 bases from J, with 13 bases between. Germline loops: CDR1 GTSNPN, CDR2 SVGIG (reference sequence). CDR3 residues: CAWSTNLADTQYF. Written as DNA, the CDR3 is TGTGCCTGGAGCACCAACCTAGCGGATACGCAGTATTTT.

The V and J genes are TRBV6-5 and TRBJ2-1; TRBD2 matches at 8 bases. Germline V gene sequence: CDR1 MNHEY, CDR2 SVGAGI. The CDR3 contains 15 residues. J lost 0 bases, V lost 5 bases, and 3 bases had no gene match. This CDR3 is CASSQSGSSYNEQFF. The CDR3 DNA reads as TGTGCCAGCAGTCAAAGCGGGAGCTCCTACAATGAGCAGTTCTTC.

In this sample, this clone turned up a few times. The rearrangement uses TRBV7-6 and TRBJ2-2; 11 nucleotides line up with TRBD2. V trimming: 5 bases; J trimming: 8 bases; junction bases outside the gene matches: 7. The germline V gene has CDR1 SGHVS and CDR2 FNYEAQ. CDR3 length equals 15 residues. CDR3 protein: CASSLLTSGKGELFF. The CDR3 nucleotides are TGTGCCAGCAGCCTTTTGACTAGCGGGAAAGGGGAGCTGTTTTTT.

Note on this clone: Mismatch with germline at one junction end may stem from a read error. The chain joins TRBV2 to TRBJ2-5; 8 positions agree with TRBD2. The CDR3 length is 14 residues. Germline V CDR1 and CDR2: SNHLY, FYNNEI. The CDR3 sequence is CASSPRSSGAGRDF. Written as DNA, the CDR3 is TGTGCCAGCAGCCCCCGTAGTAGCGGGGCAGGCCGGGACTTC.

This clone was observed a few times. In DNA form, the CDR3 reads TGCGCCAGCAGCTTGGAAACAGGGGCCGGGGAGCTGTTTTTT. This gives the protein CASSLETGAGELFF. The chain is built from TRBV5-1 and TRBJ2-2; 7 bases are a match to TRBD1. Trimming took 0 bases from V and 6 from J; bases not matched to a gene: 2. The CDR3 consists of 14 residues. Germline values: CDR1 SGHRS, CDR2 YFSETQ.

This rearrangement joins TRBV28 to TRBJ1-5; maybe TRBD1 (5 bases). Germline-derived CDR1 and CDR2 are MDHEN and SYDVKM. The CDR3 sequence is 21 residues long. The ends were cut back, 6 bases at V and 0 bases at J, with 30 bases in the middle. This chain's CDR3 is CASSLGATLSTIRHSNQPQHF. CDR3 nucleotide sequence: TGTGCCAGCAGCCTAGGGGCGACCCTAAGCACCATAAGACATAGCAATCAGCCCCAGCATTTT.

Only one count was recorded for this clone. The chain employs TRBV4-1 and TRBJ2-2; 7 bases agree with TRBD2. The CDR3 is made up of 17 amino acids. Germline assignment: CDR1 MGHRA and CDR2 YSYEKL. Trimming took 3 bases from V and 1 from J; bases not matched to a gene: 8. This chain's CDR3 is CASSQTMRTRNTGELFF. The CDR3 DNA follows: TGCGCCAGCAGCCAGACGATGAGGACTAGGAACACCGGGGAGCTGTTTTTT.

The chain couples TRBV5-1 to TRBJ1-4, with 9 bases matching TRBD1. From germline, CDR1 is SGHRS and CDR2 YFSETQ. The CDR3 contains 14 residues. V was clipped by 4 bases and J by 6 bases; unmatched bases: 4. CDR3 coding DNA: TGCGCCAGCAGCCCGGGACAGGGTTATGAAAAACTGTTTTTT. Amino acid sequence: CASSPGQGYEKLFF.

This clone was observed a single time. The chain has TRBV28 and TRBJ2-2, with TRBD1 matching over 7 bases. CDR3 size: 12 residues. The V gene end was trimmed by 8 bases and the J gene end by 6 bases; junction bases not matched to a gene: 3. Germline V gene data show CDR1 as MDHEN and CDR2 as SYDVKM. The CDR3 DNA reads TGTGCCAGCCGGCAGGGGGCCGGGGAGCTGTTTTTT. It yields the protein CASRQGAGELFF. Full variable domain (outside the CDR3, taken from reference TRBV28 and TRBJ2-2): DVKVTQSSRYLVKRTGEKVFLECVQDMDHENMFWYRQDPGLGLRLIYFSYDVKMKEKGDIPEGYSVSREKKERFSLILESASTNQTSMYLCASRQGAGELFFGEGSRLTVL.

A few counts support this clone. The V call is TRBV9, the J call TRBJ2-3; a weak D match, TRBD1 (5 bases). CDR3 length: 14 amino acids. Germline CDR1 SGDLS, CDR2 YYNGEE. V dropped 5 bases and J dropped 8 bases, with 18 bases sitting between them. CDR3 coding DNA: TGTGCCAGCAGTAAGGAGCCCTCGCAGGGTACGCAGTATTTT. Amino acids: CASSKEPSQGTQYF. Drawing the rest from reference TRBV9 and TRBJ2-3, the complete variable domain is DSGVTQTPKHLITATGQRVTLRCSPRSGDLSVYWYQQSLDQGLQFLIQYYNGEERAKGNILERFSAQQFPDLHSELNLSSLELGDSALYFCASSKEPSQGTQYFGPGTRLTVL.

The chain couples TRBV18 to TRBJ2-7, with TRBD2 matching 8 bases. The junction had 3 bases not matched to a gene; V was cut back by 3 bases and J by 2 bases. The CDR3 runs 14 residues. CDR1 is KGHSH and CDR2 is LQKENI in the germline V gene. This chain's CDR3 is CASSPRGATYEQYF. CDR3 nucleotides: TGTGCCAGCTCACCGCGGGGGGCGACCTACGAGCAGTACTTC.

The CDR3 sequence: CASSLSGDGYTF. CDR3 bases: TGTGCCAGCAGCTTATCGGGGGATGGCTACACCTTC. J is TRBJ1-2 and V is TRBV7-8, with TRBD1 as a possible D gene (5 bases). Trimming cost V 2 bases and J 6 bases, with 7 bases left between them. The CDR3 consists of 12 residues. The germline gives CDR1 SGHVS, CDR2 FQNEAQ.

The rearrangement uses TRBV29-1 and TRBJ1-2; D unclear. In germline, CDR1 is SQVTM, CDR2 ANQGSEA. The CDR3 extends over 14 amino acids. V lost 4 bases, J lost 8 bases, and 20 bases lay in between. This CDR3 reads CSVGYDKVQWGYTF. The DNA of the CDR3 is TGCAGCGTTGGGTACGATAAAGTGCAGTGGGGCTACACCTTC.

The chain joins TRBV28 to TRBJ1-4; a weak D match, TRBD1 (5 bases). Deletions cut 0 bases from V and 4 bases from J, with 15 bases between. This CDR3 is 17 amino acids long. Germline assignment: CDR1 MDHEN and CDR2 SYDVKM. The CDR3 sequence is CASSLWGGGGHNEKLFF. The CDR3 nucleotides read TGTGCCAGCAGTTTATGGGGAGGCGGAGGACATAATGAAAAACTGTTTTTT.

The V call is TRBV7-9, the J call TRBJ1-3, with a possible D match to TRBD1 (6 bases). The CDR3 extends over 13 amino acids. Germline values: CDR1 SEHNR, CDR2 FQNEAQ (reference sequence). V was pared by 4 bases and J by 2 bases, with 6 bases between. The CDR3 DNA reads as TGTGCCAGCAGCTCAGGGGCTGGAAACACCATATATTTT. It yields the protein CASSSGAGNTIYF.

V usage is TRBV5-1 and J usage is TRBJ1-1; no definite D call. Trimming removed 1 base at V and 1 base at J, with 8 bases between. The CDR3 loop spans 14 amino acids. The V gene's germline CDR1 is SGHRS and CDR2 YFSETQ. The CDR3 is CASSLHRQNTEAFF. In nucleotides, the CDR3 is TGCGCCAGCAGCTTGCACAGACAGAACACTGAAGCTTTCTTT.

The chain uses TRBV28 and TRBJ2-3; 10 positions match TRBD2. The germline CDR1 and CDR2 sequences are MDHEN and SYDVKM. CDR3 length: 14 residues. With 4 bases clipped from V and 8 bases from J, the junction kept 6 bases outside the gene matches. The CDR3 loop is CASSSTSGILTQYF. For the CDR3, the DNA is TGTGCCAGCAGTTCCACTAGCGGGATTCTTACGCAGTATTTT. Based on the CDR3 plus reference TRBV28 and TRBJ2-3, the full variable domain is DVKVTQSSRYLVKRTGEKVFLECVQDMDHENMFWYRQDPGLGLRLIYFSYDVKMKEKGDIPEGYSVSREKKERFSLILESASTNQTSMYLCASSSTSGILTQYFGPGTRLTVL.

The gene calls are TRBV6-5 and TRBJ2-5, with 7 bases aligning to TRBD1. The end of the DNA fits TRBJ2-7 better, so the J call may be wrong. Germline CDR1 is MNHEY and CDR2 is SVGAGI. CDR3 length: 14 amino acids. The CDR3 sequence is CASSVTGMKNEQYF. The DNA of the CDR3 is TGTGCCAGCAGTGTGACAGGGATGAAGAACGAGCAGTACTTC.

The chain employs TRBV5-1 and TRBJ1-5, with D maybe TRBD1 (5 bases). V was clipped by 4 bases and J by 4 bases, with 15 bases between them. Germline CDR1 SGHRS, CDR2 YFSETQ. The CDR3 is 15 amino acids. CDR3 region: CASSPGTGGNQPQHF. Written as DNA, the CDR3 is TGCGCCAGCAGCCCAGGGACCGGGGGGAATCAGCCCCAGCATTTT.

V and J are TRBV5-1 and TRBJ1-1; TRBD1 might be the D (6 bases). V gave up 4 bases and J gave up 6 bases, with 25 bases separating them. This CDR3 contains 17 residues. Germline lookup yields CDR1 SGHRS and CDR2 YFSETQ. CDR3 sequence: CASSPYQQGRNPPEAFF. The DNA of the CDR3 is TGCGCCAGCAGCCCGTACCAACAGGGTAGGAACCCCCCTGAAGCTTTCTTT.

V gene TRBV28 combines with J gene TRBJ2-7; D not certain. V was pared by 1 base and J by 4 bases, with 5 bases between. The CDR3 totals 12 residues. CDR1 MDHEN and CDR2 SYDVKM come from the germline V gene. The CDR3 here is CASSLYLYEQYF. The CDR3 DNA follows: TGTGCCAGCAGTTTATATCTGTACGAGCAGTACTTC.